Included here is one T cell receptor beta chain sequence, with context. Sequenced by immunoSEQ multiplex PCR; TCRdb stores in-frame clones only, minus some. The table has some 240,000 clones, 75% to 85% seen once. In germline, CDR1 is LNHDA, CDR2 SQIVND (reference sequence). There are 16 residues in the CDR3. V was cut by 3 bases and J by 5 bases, with 16 bases left in between. The sample is drawn from a study of blood T cell repertoires in COVID-19. Sample: peripheral blood. This TCR derives from a woman in her seventies with COVID-19, enrolled during active disease. The V call is TRBV19, the J call TRBJ1-4, with a possible D match to TRBD1 (5 bases). The CDR3 sequence: CASSIRRGTGNEKLFF. The CDR3 region has the DNA TGTGCCAGTAGTATCCGACGGGGGACGGGGAATGAAAAACTGTTTTTT.